This T cell receptor (beta chain) comes out of a study of OX40 agonist ivuxolimab in advanced cancers. Turning to the overall study: The costimulatory receptor OX40 (CD134) was targeted by ivuxolimab, a fully human IgG2 agonistic monoclonal antibody. Intravenous ivuxolimab was administered to patients every 2 weeks at six dose levels: 0.01, 0.1, 0.3, 1.5, 3 and 10 mg/kg. Of the roughly 51 dose-escalation patients, hepatocellular carcinoma was present in about 19, melanoma in around 15, renal cell carcinoma in 9 and head and neck cancer in 9. The dose-escalation cohort was about 83% male with a mean age of approximately 60 years, ranging from roughly 23 to 90. Prior anti-PD-1, anti-PD-L1 or anti-CTLA-4 therapy was permitted, and about two fifths of dose-escalation patients had received checkpoint inhibitors. Partial responses occurred in three dose-escalation patients: two with cutaneous melanoma and one with hepatocellular carcinoma. The purpose of peripheral TCRbeta sequencing was to test whether ivuxolimab changed TCR sequence diversity and led to clonal T-cell expansion. The paper covers the monotherapy dose-escalation part of the phase I ivuxolimab trial, which included N = 52 patients. Points the paper makes about the study in general: At doses of 0.1 to 3.0 mg/kg, clonal expansion of both CD4+ and CD8+ blood T cells was observed from baseline to week 6. Which antigens the clonally expanded peripheral T cells were specific for was not determined. After ivuxolimab, CD8+ T cells had more expanded clones than CD4+ T cells on average. Low levels of normalized T-cell clonal expansion were also shown by some nonresponding patients. Partial responders in the 0.1-3.0 mg/kg groups had among the lowest normalized peripheral clonal expansion, especially among CD8+ T cells.

Patients with autoimmune disease history or receiving systemic immunosuppression were excluded from the trial. Peripheral blood for TCR sequencing was drawn from every dose cohort at baseline, at cycle 4 day 1 and at cycle 7 day 1. The samples were taken from a phase I, first-in-human, multicenter, open-label dose-escalation trial of ivuxolimab. Adults with locally advanced or metastatic melanoma, renal cell, hepatocellular, or head and neck squamous cell carcinoma were enrolled in the trial. Before TCR sequencing, CD4+ and CD8+ T cells were separately sorted from peripheral blood. The junction shows trimming of 3 bases on V and 1 base on J, plus 9 bases between the germline ends. Including cysteine and phenylalanine, the CDR3 has 14 amino acids. The DNA shown is the 42-base CDR3, in frame from base 1. For CDR1 and CDR2, the germline V gene lists SNHLY and FYNNEI. For sequencing of the TCRbeta CDR3 region, genomic DNA was extracted from the sorted cells. TCRbeta CDR3 regions were sequenced using the immunoSEQ Assay. TCRdb retrieved this table from immuneACCESS and kept in-frame rearrangements only. Not all clones are present; in checked studies, unresolved V genes account for under half, and no reason is known for the remainder. Within this sample are more than 45,000 clones, with more than 75% of them counted one time only. The top ten clonotypes cover roughly 12% of the sample.

Notes on this clone: Its binding antigen is unknown. There are no base qualities to consult, and no much larger clone falls within one base.

This receptor was taken from an adult with an advanced solid tumor such as melanoma, head and neck, liver or kidney cancer. Sequencing was performed on CD4+ or CD8+ T cells sorted from blood, taken in a trial of the OX40 agonist ivuxolimab. In this chain, TRBV2 is recombined with TRBJ1-1; TRBD1 might be the D gene, on 5 matching bases. The CDR3 reads as follows: CASSEGGWNTEAFF. The nucleotides read TGTGCCAGCAGTGAGGGGGGGTGGAACACTGAAGCTTTCTTT.